The entry below gives a single TCR beta chain sequence along with its context. Its antigen is unknown. This CDR3 has 11 residues. The V and J ends lost 7 bases and 7 bases respectively, with 12 bases between them. Primers included in the PCR were 60 Vbeta and 13 Jbeta primers. Produced via immunoSEQ multiplex PCR; TCRdb's table is partial and in-frame only. This table has tens of thousands of clones, 70% to 80% appearing once. The data stem from a study of cytomegalovirus exposure and HLA in healthy donors. Whole-study results and caveats: The study listed around 150 cytomegalovirus-associated TCR beta chains. In a later analysis, the majority of CMV-associated beta chains seemingly showed HLA restriction.

The chain joins TRBV5-3 to TRBJ2-7; D is unclear. TRBV5-3 is filed as an ORF, its function uncertain. The source material was PBMCs. The clonotype comes from a young woman in good health and CMV-seropositive. The CDR3 DNA is TGTGCCAGATCCCCCTCACAGGAGCAGTACTTC. This gives the protein CARSPSQEQYF.